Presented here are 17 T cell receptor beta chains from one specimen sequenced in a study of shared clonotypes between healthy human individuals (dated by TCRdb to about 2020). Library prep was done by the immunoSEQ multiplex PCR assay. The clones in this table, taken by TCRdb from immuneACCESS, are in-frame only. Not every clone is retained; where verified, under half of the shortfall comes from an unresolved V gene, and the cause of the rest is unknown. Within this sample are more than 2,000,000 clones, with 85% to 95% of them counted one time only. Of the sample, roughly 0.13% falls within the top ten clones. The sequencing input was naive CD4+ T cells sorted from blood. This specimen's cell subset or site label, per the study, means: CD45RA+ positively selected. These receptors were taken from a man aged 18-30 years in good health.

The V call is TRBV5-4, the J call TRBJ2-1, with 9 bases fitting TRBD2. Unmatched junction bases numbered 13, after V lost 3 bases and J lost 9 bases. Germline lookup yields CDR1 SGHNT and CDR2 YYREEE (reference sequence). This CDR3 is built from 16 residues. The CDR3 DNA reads TGTGCCAGCAGCTCTGCGGCGGGAGGGACGAAGAGTGAGCAGTTCTTC. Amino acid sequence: CASSSAAGGTKSEQFF. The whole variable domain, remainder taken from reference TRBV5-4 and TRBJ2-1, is ETGVTQSPTHLIKTRGQQVTLRCSSQSGHNTVSWYQQALGQGPQFIFQYYREEENGRGNFPPRFSGLQFPNYSSELNVNALELDDSALYLCASSSAAGGTKSEQFFGPGTRLTVL.

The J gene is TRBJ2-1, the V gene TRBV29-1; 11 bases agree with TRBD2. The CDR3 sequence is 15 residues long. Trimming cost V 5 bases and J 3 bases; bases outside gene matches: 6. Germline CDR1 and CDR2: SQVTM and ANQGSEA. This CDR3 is CSVQGLAGVYNEQFF. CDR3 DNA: TGCAGCGTTCAAGGACTAGCGGGCGTCTACAATGAGCAGTTCTTC.

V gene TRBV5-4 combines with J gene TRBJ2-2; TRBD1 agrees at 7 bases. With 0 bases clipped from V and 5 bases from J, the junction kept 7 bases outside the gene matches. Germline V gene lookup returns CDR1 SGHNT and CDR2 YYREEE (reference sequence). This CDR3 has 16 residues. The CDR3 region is CASSLGGTVGTGELFF. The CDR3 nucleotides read TGTGCCAGCAGCTTGGGAGGGACAGTGGGGACCGGGGAGCTGTTTTTT.

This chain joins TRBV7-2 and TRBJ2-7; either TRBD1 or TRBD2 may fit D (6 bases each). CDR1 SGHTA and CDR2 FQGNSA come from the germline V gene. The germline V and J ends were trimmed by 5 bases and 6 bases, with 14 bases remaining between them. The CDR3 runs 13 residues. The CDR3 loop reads CASSRGGKGEQYF. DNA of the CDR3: TGTGCCAGCAGCCGAGGGGGGAAAGGCGAGCAGTACTTC.

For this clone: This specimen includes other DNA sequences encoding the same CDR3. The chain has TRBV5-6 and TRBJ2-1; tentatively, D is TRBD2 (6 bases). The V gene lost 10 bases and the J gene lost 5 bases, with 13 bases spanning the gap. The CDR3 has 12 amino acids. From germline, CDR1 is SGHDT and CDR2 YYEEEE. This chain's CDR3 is CASWGLNNEQFF. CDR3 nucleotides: TGTGCCTCGTGGGGACTTAACAATGAGCAGTTCTTC.

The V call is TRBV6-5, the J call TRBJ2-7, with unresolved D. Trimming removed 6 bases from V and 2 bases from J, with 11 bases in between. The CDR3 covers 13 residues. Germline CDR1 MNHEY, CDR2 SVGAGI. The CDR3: CASSATRPYEQYF. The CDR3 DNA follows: TGTGCCAGCAGCGCAACCCGCCCCTACGAGCAGTACTTC.

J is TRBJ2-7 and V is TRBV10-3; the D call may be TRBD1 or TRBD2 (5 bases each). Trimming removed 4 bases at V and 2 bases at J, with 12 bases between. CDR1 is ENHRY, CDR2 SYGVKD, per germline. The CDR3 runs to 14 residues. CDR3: CAISATRGTYEQYF. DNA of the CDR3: TGTGCCATCAGTGCGACGAGGGGTACCTACGAGCAGTACTTC.

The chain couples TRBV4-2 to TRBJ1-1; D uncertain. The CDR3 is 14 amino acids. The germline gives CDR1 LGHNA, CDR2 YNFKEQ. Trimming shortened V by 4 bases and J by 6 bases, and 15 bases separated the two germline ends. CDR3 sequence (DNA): TGTGCCAGCAGCCCATCAGGTCCCTGGGCTGAAGCTTTCTTT. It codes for CASSPSGPWAEAFF.

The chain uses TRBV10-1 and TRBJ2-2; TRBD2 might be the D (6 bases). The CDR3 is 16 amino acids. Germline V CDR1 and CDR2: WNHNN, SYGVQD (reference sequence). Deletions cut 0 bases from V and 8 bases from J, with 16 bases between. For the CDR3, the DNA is TGCGCCAGCAGTGAGTCGAGAGGGCTAGCGAAGGGGGAGCTGTTTTTT. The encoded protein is CASSESRGLAKGELFF.

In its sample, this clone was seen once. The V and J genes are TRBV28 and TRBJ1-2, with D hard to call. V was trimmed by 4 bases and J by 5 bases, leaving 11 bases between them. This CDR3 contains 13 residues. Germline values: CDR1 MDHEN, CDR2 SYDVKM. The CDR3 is CASSSYSDYGYTF. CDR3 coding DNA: TGTGCCAGCAGTTCCTACAGTGATTATGGCTACACCTTC.

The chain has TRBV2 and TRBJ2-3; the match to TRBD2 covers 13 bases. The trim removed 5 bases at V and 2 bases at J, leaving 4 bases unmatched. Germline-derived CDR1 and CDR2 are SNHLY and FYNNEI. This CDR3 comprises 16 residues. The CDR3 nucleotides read TGTGCCAGCAGTATTGGGACTAGCGGGACCACAGATACGCAGTATTTT. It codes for CASSIGTSGTTDTQYF.

CDR3 nucleotides: TGTGCCAGCAGTCCTTCCCCACAAGAGAACACTGAAGCTTTCTTT. It yields the protein CASSPSPQENTEAFF. The chain employs TRBV27 and TRBJ1-1, with D unclear. Germline-derived CDR1 and CDR2 are MNHEY and SMNVEV (reference sequence). This CDR3 spans 15 amino acids. V was pared by 5 bases and J by 1 base, with 14 bases between.

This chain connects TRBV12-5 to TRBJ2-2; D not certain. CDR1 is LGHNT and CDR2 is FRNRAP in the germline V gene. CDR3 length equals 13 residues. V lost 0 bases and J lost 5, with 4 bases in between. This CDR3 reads CASGLVLTGELFF. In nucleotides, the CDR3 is TGTGCTAGTGGTTTGGTACTAACCGGGGAGCTGTTTTTT. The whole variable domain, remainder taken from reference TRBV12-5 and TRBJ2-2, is DARVTQTPRHKVTEMGQEVTMRCQPILGHNTVFWYRQTMMQGLELLAYFRNRAPLDDSGMPKDRFSAEMPDATLATLKIQPSEPRDSAVYFCASGLVLTGELFFGEGSRLTVL.

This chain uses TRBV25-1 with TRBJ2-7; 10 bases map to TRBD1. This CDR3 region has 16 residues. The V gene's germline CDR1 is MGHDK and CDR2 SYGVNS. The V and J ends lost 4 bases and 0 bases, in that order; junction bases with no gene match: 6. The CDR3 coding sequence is TGTGCCAGCAGTGGACTGGGACAGGGGAGCTCCTACGAGCAGTACTTC. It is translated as CASSGLGQGSSYEQYF.

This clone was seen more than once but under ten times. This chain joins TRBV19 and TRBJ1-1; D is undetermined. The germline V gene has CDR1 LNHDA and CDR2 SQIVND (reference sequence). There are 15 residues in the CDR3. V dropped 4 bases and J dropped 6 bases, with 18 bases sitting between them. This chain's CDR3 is CASSSVGLLHAEAFF. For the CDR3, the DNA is TGTGCCAGTAGTAGCGTGGGCTTACTTCACGCTGAAGCTTTCTTT.

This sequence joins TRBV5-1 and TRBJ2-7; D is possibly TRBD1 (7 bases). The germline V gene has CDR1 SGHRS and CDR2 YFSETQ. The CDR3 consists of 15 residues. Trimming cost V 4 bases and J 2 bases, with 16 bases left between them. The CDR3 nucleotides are TGCGCCAGCAGCCCCCGGGACAGCGGGCCCTACGAGCAGTACTTC. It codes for CASSPRDSGPYEQYF.

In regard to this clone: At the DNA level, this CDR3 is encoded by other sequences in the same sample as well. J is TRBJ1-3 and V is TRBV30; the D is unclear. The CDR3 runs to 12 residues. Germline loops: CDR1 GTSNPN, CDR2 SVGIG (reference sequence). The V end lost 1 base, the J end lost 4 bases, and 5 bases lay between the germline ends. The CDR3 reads CAWSEAGNTIYF. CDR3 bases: TGTGCCTGGAGTGAGGCAGGAAACACCATATATTTT. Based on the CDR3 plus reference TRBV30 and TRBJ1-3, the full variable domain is SQTIHQWPATLVQPVGSPLSLECTVEGTSNPNLYWYRQAAGRGLQLLFYSVGIGQISSEVPQNLSASRPQDRQFILSSKKLLLSDSGFYLCAWSEAGNTIYFGEGSWLTVV.